This TCR beta chain was recorded in a study of PD-1 blockade in classical Hodgkin lymphoma. For the study at large: Every 2 weeks, patients had 3 mg/kg nivolumab intravenously.

Whole-study findings and limits: Prior to therapy, complete responders displayed diversity much like that of newly diagnosed patients. Individuals who commenced nivolumab within less than 1 year of ASCT were excluded.

As to this clone: Its target is not known.

Method: immunoSEQ multiplex PCR; TCRdb's copy keeps in-frame clones and lacks some. The sample records approximately 32,000 clones, roughly 82% being singletons. The V gene's germline CDR1 is DFQATT and CDR2 SNEGSKA (reference sequence). Trimming stripped 5 bases from V and 6 bases from J, with 9 bases between. CDR3 length equals 11 residues. With no exception, relapse followed autologous stem cell transplantation in all patients, and brentuximab vedotin exposure varied. Patients reached a best response of complete response, partial response or progressive disease. The chain is built from TRBV20-1 and TRBJ2-3; D remains unclear. The TCR was taken from a human donor with classical Hodgkin lymphoma. The sequencing here drew on peripheral blood mononuclear cells (PBMCs), taken at baseline. CDR3 in amino acids: CSAERRDTQYF. CDR3 in DNA: TGCAGTGCTGAGAGACGGGATACGCAGTATTTT.